The next 23 T cell receptor beta chains were all read from a single sample in a study of T cells in Graves' hyperthyroidism and ophthalmopathy. From RNA transcripts, TCR beta CDR3 regions were amplified. In the first-round RT-PCR of the TCR CDR3, the HTBI primer set was used. TCRdb analysed the multiplex PCR reads with MiXCR anew, one entry per CDR3 protein. The sample holds about 700,000 distinct CDR3 sequences, less than 45% seen once. Sequenced sample: peripheral blood or thyroid tissue (not recorded which). Receptor source: an adult man with Graves' disease, either hyperthyroidism or ophthalmopathy (not recorded which).

This clonotype has more than one count but fewer than ten. The rearrangement links TRBV5-1 to TRBJ1-4, with 7 bases lining up with TRBD1. V was clipped by 4 bases and J by 7 bases; unmatched bases: 4. CDR3 length: 13 residues. Looked up from germline, CDR1 is SGHRS and CDR2 is YFSETQ. CDR3 in DNA: TGCGCCAGCAGCCTTCACAGGGGTGAAAAACTGTTTTTT. Residues: CASSLHRGEKLFF.

This clonotype was detected a few times. The rearrangement links TRBV12-3 or TRBV12-4 to TRBJ1-5; D remains ambiguous. Trimming removed 6 bases from V and 6 bases from J, with 12 bases in between. The length of the CDR3 is 13 residues. Written as DNA, the CDR3 is TGTGCCAGCAGCCCTGCGGTTATTCAGCCCCAGCATTTT. Amino acid sequence: CASSPAVIQPQHF.

V gene TRBV2 combines with J gene TRBJ2-5, with 12 bases aligning to TRBD2. The CDR3 is 16 residues long. Per germline, CDR1 SNHLY and CDR2 FYNNEI. The ends lost 4 bases at V and 2 bases at J; junction bases unmatched: 5. DNA of the CDR3: TGTGCCAGCAGTGTAGGACTAGCGGGGCTACAAGAGACCCAGTACTTC. This sequence encodes CASSVGLAGLQETQYF.

This clonotype was detected only a few times. The genes are TRBV20-1 and TRBJ2-7, with a possible D match to TRBD2 (6 bases). The V and J ends lost 5 bases and 7 bases respectively, with 15 bases between them. The CDR3 totals 12 residues. Germline assignment: CDR1 DFQATT and CDR2 SNEGSKA (reference sequence). The CDR3 nucleotides are TGCAGTGCTCCCGGAGCCGGAGGGGAGCAGTACTTC. It specifies CSAPGAGGEQYF.

Ten or more counts support this clonotype. V and J are TRBV15 and TRBJ2-5; D perhaps matches TRBD2 (6 bases). The CDR3 covers 14 residues. Germline lookup yields CDR1 LNHNV and CDR2 YYDKDF (reference sequence). Trimming left V 1 base short and J 3 bases short, with 9 bases between. The CDR3 protein is CATSRGGVEETQYF. CDR3 nucleotides: TGTGCCACCAGCAGAGGGGGGGTGGAAGAGACCCAGTACTTC. The variable domain in full, completed from reference TRBV15 and TRBJ2-5, reads DAMVIQNPRYQVTQFGKPVTLSCSQTLNHNVMYWYQQKSSQAPKLLFHYYDKDFNNEADTPDNFQSRRPNTSFCFLDIRSPGLGDTAMYLCATSRGGVEETQYFGPGTRLLVL.

This sequence joins TRBV2 and TRBJ1-2; no reliable D call. CDR3 length: 14 residues. The V gene lost 5 bases and the J gene lost 7 bases, with 17 bases spanning the gap. Per the germline V gene, CDR1 is SNHLY and CDR2 is FYNNEI. CDR3 sequence: CASSYSGGLGGYTF. As DNA, the CDR3 is TGTGCCAGCAGTTACTCGGGAGGCCTAGGTGGCTACACCTTC.

The rearrangement links TRBV20-1 to TRBJ1-1, with D tentatively TRBD1 (6 bases). Trimming took 0 bases from V and 3 from J, leaving 11 bases between them. The V gene's germline CDR1 is DFQATT and CDR2 SNEGSKA (reference sequence). CDR3 length: 14 residues. CDR3 in DNA: TGCAGTGCTAGAGATTCGCCAGGGGACACTGAAGCTTTCTTT. This sequence encodes CSARDSPGDTEAFF.

This clonotype was seen only a few times. The CDR3 bases are TGTGCCAGCAGTTCGGGGGAAGAGACCCAGTACTTC. This sequence encodes CASSSGEETQYF. The chain uses TRBV6-6 and TRBJ2-5, with TRBD2 as a possible D gene (6 bases). Trimming took 4 bases from V and 3 from J, leaving 6 bases between them. The CDR3 runs 12 residues. CDR1 and CDR2 (germline): MNHNY, SVGAGI (reference sequence).

This clonotype was counted between two and nine times. This sequence joins TRBV5-1 and TRBJ2-2; 8 bases are a match to TRBD2. Germline V gene data show CDR1 as SGHRS and CDR2 as YFSETQ. Losses at the gene ends were 5 bases for V and 6 bases for J; bases not matched to a gene: 9. The CDR3 covers 15 residues. CDR3 residues: CASSYRQAGAGELFF. The DNA for the CDR3 is TGCGCCAGCAGTTATCGGCAAGCGGGGGCCGGGGAGCTGTTTTTT. The full variable domain, its missing parts supplied by reference TRBV5-1 and TRBJ2-2, is KAGVTQTPRYLIKTRGQQVTLSCSPISGHRSVSWYQQTPGQGLQFLFEYFSETQRNKGNFPGRFSGRQFSNSRSEMNVSTLELGDSALYLCASSYRQAGAGELFFGEGSRLTVL.

This clonotype was counted between two and nine times. The chain joins TRBV6-6 to TRBJ1-5; 9 bases map to TRBD1. The CDR3 is 14 residues long. Germline CDR1 MNHNY, CDR2 SVGAGI (reference sequence). Trimming at V came to 5 bases and at J to 15 bases, leaving 14 bases not matched to a gene. CDR3 DNA sequence: TGTGCCAGCAGTCCCGGGTTACAGGGGGCGCTCCGGCATTTT. Its translation: CASSPGLQGALRHF.

In the case of this clonotype: The junction departs from the called germline gene at one end, perhaps through a read error. The genes are TRBV5-5 and TRBJ2-7; D not certain. This CDR3 has 16 amino acids. CDR1 is SGHKS, CDR2 YYEKEE, per germline (reference sequence). As DNA, the CDR3 is TGCGCCAGCAGCTTGGCCACGGACCCTACCTCCTACGAGCAGTACTTC. It codes for CASSLATDPTSYEQYF.

The V call is TRBV7-9, the J call TRBJ2-7, with D possibly matching TRBD1 (5 bases). The CDR3 loop spans 13 amino acids. CDR1 SEHNR and CDR2 FQNEAQ come from the germline V gene (reference sequence). Trimming pared 2 bases from V and 2 bases from J, leaving 7 bases between. The DNA of the CDR3 is TGTGCCAGCAGCTTAAGGGGTCCCTACGAGCAGTACTTC. Amino acids: CASSLRGPYEQYF.

There are many counts of this clonotype. The chain combines TRBV11-2 with TRBJ1-2; maybe TRBD1 (6 bases). The CDR3 sequence is 15 residues long. CDR1 is SGHAT and CDR2 is FQNNGV in the germline V gene. Trimming stripped 5 bases from V and 6 bases from J, with 19 bases between. The CDR3 spells CASSRAGGGRDGYTF. As DNA, the CDR3 is TGTGCCAGCAGCCGTGCTGGCGGGGGCAGGGATGGCTACACCTTC.

The table lists this clonotype with many counts. V is TRBV15 and J is TRBJ1-2; unclear D gene. Trimming cost V 5 bases and J 4 bases, with 5 bases left between them. From germline, CDR1 is LNHNV and CDR2 YYDKDF (reference sequence). The CDR3 runs 11 residues. Written as DNA, the CDR3 is TGTGCCACCAGCTCCCGCTATGGCTACACCTTC. Amino acid sequence: CATSSRYGYTF.

The V gene is TRBV29-1, the J gene TRBJ1-1; tentatively, D is TRBD1 (6 bases). The germline V gene has CDR1 SQVTM and CDR2 ANQGSEA. The CDR3 spans 12 residues. Trimming took 8 bases from V and 2 from J, leaving 12 bases between them. The CDR3 nucleotides read TGCAGCAGAGAACAGGGAAACACTGAAGCTTTCTTT. Amino acids: CSREQGNTEAFF. Together with reference TRBV29-1 and TRBJ1-1, the CDR3 gives the full variable domain: SAVISQKPSRDICQRGTSLTIQCQVDSQVTMMFWYRQQPGQSLTLIATANQGSEATYESGFVIDKFPISRPNLTFSTLTVSNMSPEDSSIYLCSREQGNTEAFFGQGTRLTVV.

There are a few counts of this clonotype. The rearrangement uses TRBV12-3 or TRBV12-4 and TRBJ1-2; D is ambiguous. Trimming removed 6 bases from V and 3 bases from J, with 17 bases in between. CDR3 length: 15 residues. Here the CDR3 DNA reads TGTGCCAGCAGCCTAACCTCGGCGGGTCACTATGGCTACACCTTC. Its translation: CASSLTSAGHYGYTF.

Regarding this clonotype: Given a much more abundant clone one base away, this may be a read error. V and J are TRBV2 and TRBJ1-1; D gene ambiguous. Trimming took off 4 bases at V and 7 bases at J, with 10 bases between the two ends. There are 12 residues in the CDR3. Germline CDR1 SNHLY, CDR2 FYNNEI. CDR3 protein: CASSGRGVEAFF. The CDR3 DNA follows: TGTGCCAGCAGTGGACGGGGAGTTGAAGCTTTCTTT.

The chain has TRBV5-1 and TRBJ1-2; TRBD1 aligns across 9 bases. The CDR3 has 13 amino acids. Per the germline V gene, CDR1 is SGHRS and CDR2 is YFSETQ. After removal of 5 bases from V and 8 bases from J, the junction contained 7 bases not matched to a gene. DNA for the CDR3: TGCGCCAGCAGGCCCGGGACAGGGATAGGCTACACCTTC. Translating it yields CASRPGTGIGYTF.

The J gene is TRBJ1-2, the V gene TRBV20-1; D perhaps matches TRBD1 (5 bases). Trimming took 1 base from V and 4 from J, leaving 13 bases between them. The CDR3 consists of 14 residues. Germline V gives CDR1 DFQATT, CDR2 SNEGSKA (reference sequence). This CDR3 reads CSARGDRSSYGYTF. The CDR3 coding sequence is TGCAGTGCTAGAGGTGACAGATCTAGCTATGGCTACACCTTC.

Many counts were recorded for this clonotype. The chain links TRBV7-9 to TRBJ1-5; 8 nucleotides line up with TRBD1. Trimming cost V 4 bases and J 5 bases; bases outside gene matches: 10. This CDR3 has 16 residues. Germline CDR1 and CDR2: SEHNR and FQNEAQ (reference sequence). The CDR3 DNA reads as TGTGCCAGCAGCTCAGGGGGCCGGTGGACTTATCAGCCCCAGCATTTT. Translating gives CASSSGGRWTYQPQHF. Variable domain in full (rest from reference TRBV7-9 and TRBJ1-5): DTGVSQNPRHKITKRGQNVTFRCDPISEHNRLYWYRQTLGQGPEFLTYFQNEAQLEKSRLLSDRFSAERPKGSFSTLEIQRTEQGDSAMYLCASSSGGRWTYQPQHFGDGTRLSIL.

This clonotype was detected only a few times. The chain uses TRBV20-1 and TRBJ1-2; 7 nucleotides line up with TRBD1. CDR1 and CDR2 from the germline V gene are DFQATT and SNEGSKA (reference sequence). Losses at the gene ends were 4 bases for V and 7 bases for J; bases not matched to a gene: 9. This CDR3 comprises 13 residues. The CDR3 nucleotides are TGCAGTGCTACGACAGGGCAGGGCTTTGGCTACACCTTC. Its translation is CSATTGQGFGYTF.

This clonotype was seen a handful of times. The chain employs TRBV20-1 and TRBJ1-4; D might be TRBD1 (6 bases). The V gene's germline CDR1 is DFQATT and CDR2 SNEGSKA (reference sequence). The V gene lost 3 bases and the J gene lost 5 bases, with 10 bases spanning the gap. CDR3 length: 13 residues. In DNA, the CDR3 is TGCAGTGCTAGGGGACATGGGAATGAAAAACTGTTTTTT. Protein: CSARGHGNEKLFF.

This clonotype was seen more than once but under ten times. The V gene is TRBV5-5, the J gene TRBJ2-2; maybe TRBD1 (6 bases). V was trimmed by 0 bases and J by 0 bases, leaving 12 bases between them. The CDR3 consists of 17 residues. Germline CDR1 is SGHKS and CDR2 is YYEKEE (reference sequence). CDR3: CASSLGEGTPNTGELFF. DNA of the CDR3: TGTGCCAGCAGCTTGGGGGAAGGGACACCGAACACCGGGGAGCTGTTTTTT.